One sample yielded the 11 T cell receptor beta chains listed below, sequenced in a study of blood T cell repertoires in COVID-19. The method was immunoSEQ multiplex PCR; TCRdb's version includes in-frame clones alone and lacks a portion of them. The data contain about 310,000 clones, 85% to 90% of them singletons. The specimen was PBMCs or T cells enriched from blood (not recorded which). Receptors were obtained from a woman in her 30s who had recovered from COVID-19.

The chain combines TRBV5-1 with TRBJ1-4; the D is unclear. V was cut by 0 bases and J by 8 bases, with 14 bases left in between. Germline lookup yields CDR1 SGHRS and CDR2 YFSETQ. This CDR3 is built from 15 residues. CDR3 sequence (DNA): TGCGCCAGCAGCTTGGGATTGTCCTACAGCGAAAAACTGTTTTTT. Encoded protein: CASSLGLSYSEKLFF.

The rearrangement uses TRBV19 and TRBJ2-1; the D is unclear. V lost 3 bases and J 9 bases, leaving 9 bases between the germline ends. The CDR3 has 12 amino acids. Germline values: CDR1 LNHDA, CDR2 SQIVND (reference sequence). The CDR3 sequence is CASSIIASEQFF. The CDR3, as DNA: TGTGCCAGTAGTATTATAGCCTCTGAGCAGTTCTTC. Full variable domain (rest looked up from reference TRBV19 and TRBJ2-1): DGGITQSPKYLFRKEGQNVTLSCEQNLNHDAMYWYRQDPGQGLRLIYYSQIVNDFQKGDIAEGYSVSREKKESFPLTVTSAQKNPTAFYLCASSIIASEQFFGPGTRLTVL.

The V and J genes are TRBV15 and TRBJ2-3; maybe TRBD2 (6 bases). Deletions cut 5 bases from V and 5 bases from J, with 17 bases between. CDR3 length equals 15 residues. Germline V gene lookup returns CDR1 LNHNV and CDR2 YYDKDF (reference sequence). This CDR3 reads CATSRDSRAVDTQYF. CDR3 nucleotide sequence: TGTGCCACCAGCCGGGACTCCAGGGCGGTAGATACGCAGTATTTT.

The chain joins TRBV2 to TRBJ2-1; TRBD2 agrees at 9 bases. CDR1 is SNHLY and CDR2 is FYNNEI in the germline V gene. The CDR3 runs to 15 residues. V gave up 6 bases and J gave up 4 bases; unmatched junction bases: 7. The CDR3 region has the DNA TGTGCCAGCAGAGTAGCGGGAGTATCTTACAATGAGCAGTTCTTC. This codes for CASRVAGVSYNEQFF.

CDR3 nucleotide sequence: TGTGCCAGCAGCTTGACACAGTATGGCTACACCTTC. Translating it yields CASSLTQYGYTF. The gene calls are TRBV5-6 and TRBJ1-2, with D uncertain. V was trimmed by 1 base and J by 5 bases, leaving 6 bases between them. Germline V CDR1 and CDR2: SGHDT, YYEEEE. The CDR3 runs 12 residues.

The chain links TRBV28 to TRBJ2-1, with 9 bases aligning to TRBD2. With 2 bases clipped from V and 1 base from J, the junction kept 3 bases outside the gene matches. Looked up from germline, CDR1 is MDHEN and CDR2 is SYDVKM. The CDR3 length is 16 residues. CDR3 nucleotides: TGTGCCAGCAGTTTAATCGCGGGAGGGTCCTACAATGAGCAGTTCTTC. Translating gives CASSLIAGGSYNEQFF.

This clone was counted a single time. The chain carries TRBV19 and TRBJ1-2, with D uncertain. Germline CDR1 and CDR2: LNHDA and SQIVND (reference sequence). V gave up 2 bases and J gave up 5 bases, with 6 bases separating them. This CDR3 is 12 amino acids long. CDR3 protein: CASSIRTYGYTF. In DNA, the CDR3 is TGTGCCAGTAGTATACGGACTTATGGCTACACCTTC. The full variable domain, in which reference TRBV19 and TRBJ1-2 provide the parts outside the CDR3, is DGGITQSPKYLFRKEGQNVTLSCEQNLNHDAMYWYRQDPGQGLRLIYYSQIVNDFQKGDIAEGYSVSREKKESFPLTVTSAQKNPTAFYLCASSIRTYGYTFGSGTRLTVV.

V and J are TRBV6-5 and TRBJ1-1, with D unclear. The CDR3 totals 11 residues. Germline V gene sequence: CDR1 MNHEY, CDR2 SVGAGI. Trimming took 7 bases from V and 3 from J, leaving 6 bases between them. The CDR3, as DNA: TGTGCCAGCAATACGGACACTGAAGCTTTCTTT. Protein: CASNTDTEAFF.

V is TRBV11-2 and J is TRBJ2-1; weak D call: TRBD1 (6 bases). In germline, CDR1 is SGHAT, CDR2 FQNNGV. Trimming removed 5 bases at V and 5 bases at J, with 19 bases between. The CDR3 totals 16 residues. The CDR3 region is CASSPRQVQVNNEQFF. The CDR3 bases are TGTGCCAGCAGCCCCAGACAGGTTCAAGTCAACAATGAGCAGTTCTTC. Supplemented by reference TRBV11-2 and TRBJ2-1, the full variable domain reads EAGVAQSPRYKIIEKRQSVAFWCNPISGHATLYWYQQILGQGPKLLIQFQNNGVVDDSQLPKDRFSAERLKGVDSTLKIQPAKLEDSAVYLCASSPRQVQVNNEQFFGPGTRLTVL.

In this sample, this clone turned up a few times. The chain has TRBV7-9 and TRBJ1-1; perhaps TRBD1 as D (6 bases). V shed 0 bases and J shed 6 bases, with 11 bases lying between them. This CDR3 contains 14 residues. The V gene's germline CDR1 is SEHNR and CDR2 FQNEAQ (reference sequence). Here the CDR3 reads CASSLAGGTAEAFF. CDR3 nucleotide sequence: TGTGCCAGCAGCTTAGCTGGGGGCACTGCTGAAGCTTTCTTT. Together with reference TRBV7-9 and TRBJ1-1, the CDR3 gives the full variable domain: DTGVSQNPRHKITKRGQNVTFRCDPISEHNRLYWYRQTLGQGPEFLTYFQNEAQLEKSRLLSDRFSAERPKGSFSTLEIQRTEQGDSAMYLCASSLAGGTAEAFFGQGTRLTVV.

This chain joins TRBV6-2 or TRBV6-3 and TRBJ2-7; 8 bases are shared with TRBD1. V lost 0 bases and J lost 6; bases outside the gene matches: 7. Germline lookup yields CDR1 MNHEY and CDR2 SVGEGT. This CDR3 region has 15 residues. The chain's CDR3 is CASSYSWDRTGEQYF. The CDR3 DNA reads TGTGCCAGCAGTTACTCATGGGACAGGACGGGCGAGCAGTACTTC.